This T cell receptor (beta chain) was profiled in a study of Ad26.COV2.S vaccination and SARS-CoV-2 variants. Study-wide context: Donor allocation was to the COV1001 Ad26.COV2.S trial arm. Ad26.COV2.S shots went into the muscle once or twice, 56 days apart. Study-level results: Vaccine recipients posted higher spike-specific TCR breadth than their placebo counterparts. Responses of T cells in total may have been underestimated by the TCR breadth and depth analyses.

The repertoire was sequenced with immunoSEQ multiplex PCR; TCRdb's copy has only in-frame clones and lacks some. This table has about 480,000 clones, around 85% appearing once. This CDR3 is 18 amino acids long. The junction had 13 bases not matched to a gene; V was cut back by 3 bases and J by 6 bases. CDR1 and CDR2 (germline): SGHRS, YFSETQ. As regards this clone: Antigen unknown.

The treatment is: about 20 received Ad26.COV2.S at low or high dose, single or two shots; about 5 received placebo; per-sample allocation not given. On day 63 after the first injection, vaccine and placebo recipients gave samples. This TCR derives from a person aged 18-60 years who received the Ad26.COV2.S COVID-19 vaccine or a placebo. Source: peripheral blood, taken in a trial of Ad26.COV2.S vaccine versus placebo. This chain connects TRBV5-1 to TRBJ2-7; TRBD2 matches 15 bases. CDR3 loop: CASSSGLAGGARDGEQYF. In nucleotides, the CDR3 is TGCGCCAGCAGCTCGGGACTAGCGGGAGGCGCCCGAGATGGCGAGCAGTACTTC.